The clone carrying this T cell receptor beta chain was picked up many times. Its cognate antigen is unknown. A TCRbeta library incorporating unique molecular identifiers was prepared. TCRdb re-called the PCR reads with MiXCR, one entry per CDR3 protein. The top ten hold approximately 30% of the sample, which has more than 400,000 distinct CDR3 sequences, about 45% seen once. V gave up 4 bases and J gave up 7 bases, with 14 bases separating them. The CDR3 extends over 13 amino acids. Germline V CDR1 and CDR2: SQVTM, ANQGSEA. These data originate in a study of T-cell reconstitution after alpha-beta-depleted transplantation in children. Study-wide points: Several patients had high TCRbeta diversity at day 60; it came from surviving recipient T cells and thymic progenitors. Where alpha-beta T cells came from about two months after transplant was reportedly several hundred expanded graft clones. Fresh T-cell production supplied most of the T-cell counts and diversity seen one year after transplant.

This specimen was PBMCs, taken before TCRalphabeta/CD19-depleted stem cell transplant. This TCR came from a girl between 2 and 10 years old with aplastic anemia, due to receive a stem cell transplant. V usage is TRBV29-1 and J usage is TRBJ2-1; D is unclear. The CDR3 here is CSVGQPTLNEQFF. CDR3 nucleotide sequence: TGCAGCGTTGGACAACCTACACTGAATGAGCAGTTCTTC.